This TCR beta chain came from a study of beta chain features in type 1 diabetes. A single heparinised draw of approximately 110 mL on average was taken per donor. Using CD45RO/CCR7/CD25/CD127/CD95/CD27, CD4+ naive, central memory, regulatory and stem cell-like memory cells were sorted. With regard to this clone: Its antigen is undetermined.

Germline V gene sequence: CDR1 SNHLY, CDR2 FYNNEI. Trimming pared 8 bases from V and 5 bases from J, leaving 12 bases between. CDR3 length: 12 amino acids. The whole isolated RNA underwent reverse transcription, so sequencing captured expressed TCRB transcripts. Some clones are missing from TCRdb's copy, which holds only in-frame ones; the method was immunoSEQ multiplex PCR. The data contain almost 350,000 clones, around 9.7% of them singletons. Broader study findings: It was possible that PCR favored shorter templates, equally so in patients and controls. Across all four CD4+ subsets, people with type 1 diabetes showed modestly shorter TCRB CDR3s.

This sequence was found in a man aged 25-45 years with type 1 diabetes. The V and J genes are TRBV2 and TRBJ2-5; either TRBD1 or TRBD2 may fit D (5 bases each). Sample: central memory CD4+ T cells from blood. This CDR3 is CASGGEAETQYF. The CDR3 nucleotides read TGTGCCAGCGGGGGTGAGGCGGAGACCCAGTACTTC.